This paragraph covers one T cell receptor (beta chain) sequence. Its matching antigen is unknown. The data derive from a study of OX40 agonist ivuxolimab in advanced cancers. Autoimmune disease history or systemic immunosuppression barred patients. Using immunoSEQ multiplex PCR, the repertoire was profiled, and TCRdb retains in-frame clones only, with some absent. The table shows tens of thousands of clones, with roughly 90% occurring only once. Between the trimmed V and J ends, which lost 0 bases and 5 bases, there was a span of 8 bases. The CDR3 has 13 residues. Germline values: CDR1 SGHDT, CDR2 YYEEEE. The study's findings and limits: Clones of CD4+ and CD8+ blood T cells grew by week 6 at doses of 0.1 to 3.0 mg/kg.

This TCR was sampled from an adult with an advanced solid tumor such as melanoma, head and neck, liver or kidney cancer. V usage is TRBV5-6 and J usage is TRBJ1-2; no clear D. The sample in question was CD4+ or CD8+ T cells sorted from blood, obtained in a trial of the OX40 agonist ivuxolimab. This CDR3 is CASSLEAEYGYTF. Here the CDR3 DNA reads TGTGCCAGCAGCTTGGAGGCGGAGTATGGCTACACCTTC.